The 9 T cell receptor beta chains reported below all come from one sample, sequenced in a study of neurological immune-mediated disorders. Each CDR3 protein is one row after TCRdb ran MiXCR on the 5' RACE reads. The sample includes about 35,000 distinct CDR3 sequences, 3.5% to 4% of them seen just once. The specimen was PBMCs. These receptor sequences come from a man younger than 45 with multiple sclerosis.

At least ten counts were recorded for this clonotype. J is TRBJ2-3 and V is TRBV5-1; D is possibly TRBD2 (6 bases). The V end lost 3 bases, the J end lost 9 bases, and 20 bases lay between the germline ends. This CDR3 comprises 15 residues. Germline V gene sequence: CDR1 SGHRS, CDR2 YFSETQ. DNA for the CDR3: TGCGCCAGCAGCTCAAGCGGGTCCCGCAAGGAGACGCAGTATTTT. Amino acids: CASSSSGSRKETQYF.

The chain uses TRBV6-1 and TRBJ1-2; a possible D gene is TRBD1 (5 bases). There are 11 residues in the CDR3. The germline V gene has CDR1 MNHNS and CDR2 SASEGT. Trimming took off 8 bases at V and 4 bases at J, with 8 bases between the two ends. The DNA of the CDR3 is TGTGCCAGCGATCAGGGCTATGGCTACACCTTC. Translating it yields CASDQGYGYTF.

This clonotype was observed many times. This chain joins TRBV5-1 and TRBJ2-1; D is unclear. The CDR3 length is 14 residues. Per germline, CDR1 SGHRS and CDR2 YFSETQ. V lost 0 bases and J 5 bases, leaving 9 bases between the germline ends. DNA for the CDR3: TGCGCCAGCAGCTTGGTGGGTCTAGACAATGAGCAGTTCTTC. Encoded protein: CASSLVGLDNEQFF.

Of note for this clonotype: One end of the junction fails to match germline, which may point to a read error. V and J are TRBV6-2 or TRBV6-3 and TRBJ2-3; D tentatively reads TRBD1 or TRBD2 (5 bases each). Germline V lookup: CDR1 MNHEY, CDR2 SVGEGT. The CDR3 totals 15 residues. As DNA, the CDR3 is TGTGCCAACAGTGACCGGGACCGTCTACCGGATACGCAGTATTTT. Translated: CANSDRDRLPDTQYF.

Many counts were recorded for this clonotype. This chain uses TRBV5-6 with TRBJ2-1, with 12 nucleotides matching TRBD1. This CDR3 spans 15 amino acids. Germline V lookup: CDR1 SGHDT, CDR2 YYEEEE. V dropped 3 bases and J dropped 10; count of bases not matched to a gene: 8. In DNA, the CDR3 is TGTGCCAGCAGCTACACCGGGACAGGGGGCCGGGAGCAGTTCTTC. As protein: CASSYTGTGGREQFF.

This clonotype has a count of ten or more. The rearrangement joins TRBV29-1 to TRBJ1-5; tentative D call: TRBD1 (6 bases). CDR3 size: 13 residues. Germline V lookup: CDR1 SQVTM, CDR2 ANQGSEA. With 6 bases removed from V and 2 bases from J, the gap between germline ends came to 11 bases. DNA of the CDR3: TGCAGCGTCGGGCCAGGGGGCAATCAGCCCCAGCATTTT. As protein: CSVGPGGNQPQHF.

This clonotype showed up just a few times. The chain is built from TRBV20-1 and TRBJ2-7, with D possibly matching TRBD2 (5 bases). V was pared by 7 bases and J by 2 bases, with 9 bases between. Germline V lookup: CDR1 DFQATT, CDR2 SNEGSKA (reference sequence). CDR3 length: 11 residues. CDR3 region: CSGLRAYEQYF. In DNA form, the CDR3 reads TGCAGTGGACTAAGGGCCTACGAGCAGTACTTC.

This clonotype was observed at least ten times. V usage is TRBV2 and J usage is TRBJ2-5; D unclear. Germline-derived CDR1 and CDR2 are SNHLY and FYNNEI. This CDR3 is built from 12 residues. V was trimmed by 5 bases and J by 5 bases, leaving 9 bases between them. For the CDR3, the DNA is TGTGCCAGCAGTTTGGATCGTGAGACCCAGTACTTC. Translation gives CASSLDRETQYF. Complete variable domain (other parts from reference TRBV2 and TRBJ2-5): EPEVTQTPSHQVTQMGQEVILRCVPISNHLYFYWYRQILGQKVEFLVSFYNNEISEKSEIFDDQFSVERPDGSNFTLKIRSTKLEDSAMYFCASSLDRETQYFGPGTRLLVL.

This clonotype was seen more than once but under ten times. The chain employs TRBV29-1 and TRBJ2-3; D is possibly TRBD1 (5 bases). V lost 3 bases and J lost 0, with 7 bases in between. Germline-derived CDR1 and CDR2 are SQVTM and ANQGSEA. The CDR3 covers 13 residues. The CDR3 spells CSVDKGSTDTQYF. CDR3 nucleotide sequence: TGCAGCGTTGATAAGGGGAGCACAGATACGCAGTATTTT.